This T cell receptor beta chain appears in the sequencing data of a study of T-cell memory formation after mild COVID-19. The CDR3 is 12 residues long. Germline-derived CDR1 and CDR2 are MDHEN and SYDVKM. The V end was cut by 6 bases, the J end by 9 bases, with 15 bases between. TCRdb independently ran MiXCR on the 5' RACE reads; one entry per CDR3 protein. In the table there are approximately 350,000 distinct CDR3 sequences, roughly 14% of which are singletons. The V and J genes are TRBV28 and TRBJ2-7; D is possibly TRBD1 (6 bases). The specimen sequenced was PBMCs or a T cell subset sorted from them (not recorded which). The sequence was obtained from a man younger than 35 who had mild COVID-19 (a few samples of this study predate the infection). Cell type and time point are not known. The CDR3 here is CASSSGGARQYV. CDR3 nucleotides: TGTGCCAGCAGCTCTGGGGGCGCACGGCAGTACGTC.